The 8 T cell receptor beta chains below all came from one sample that was sequenced in a study of cytomegalovirus exposure and HLA in healthy donors. The assay was immunoSEQ multiplex PCR, and TCRdb's table has in-frame clones only and misses some. The sample holds some 310,000 clones, roughly 86% seen once. Specimen: PBMCs. Source of these receptors: a man aged 25-40 years in good health and CMV-seronegative.

The V call is TRBV4-1, the J call TRBJ2-7, with a tentative D call TRBD1 (6 bases). With 2 bases removed from V and 0 bases from J, the gap between germline ends came to 11 bases. Germline CDR1 is MGHRA and CDR2 is YSYEKL. CDR3 length equals 15 residues. CDR3 sequence (DNA): TGCGCCAGCAGCCAACTCCAGGGGAGCTCCTACGAGCAGTACTTC. Translating it yields CASSQLQGSSYEQYF.

The chain couples TRBV19 to TRBJ1-2; weak D call: TRBD1 (5 bases). V lost 3 bases to trimming and J lost 1 base, with 21 bases between them. CDR1 LNHDA and CDR2 SQIVND come from the germline V gene (reference sequence). The CDR3 sequence is 18 residues long. The CDR3 DNA is TGTGCCAGTAGTATGCCCCCAGTTTTAGGGGCGGATAACTATGGCTACACCTTC. Translated, it gives CASSMPPVLGADNYGYTF.

J is TRBJ1-3 and V is TRBV29-1, with 7 positions matching TRBD1. J was trimmed by 4 bases and V by 3 bases; bases with no gene match: 6. The CDR3 has 14 amino acids. From germline, CDR1 is SQVTM and CDR2 ANQGSEA. The CDR3, as DNA: TGCAGCGTTGACCCAGGGGGACGAGGAAACACCATATATTTT. Protein product: CSVDPGGRGNTIYF. The entire variable domain, with the rest obtained from reference TRBV29-1 and TRBJ1-3, is as follows: SAVISQKPSRDICQRGTSLTIQCQVDSQVTMMFWYRQQPGQSLTLIATANQGSEATYESGFVIDKFPISRPNLTFSTLTVSNMSPEDSSIYLCSVDPGGRGNTIYFGEGSWLTVV.

In its sample, this clone was seen once. This chain links TRBV5-1 with TRBJ1-1; D remains ambiguous. V lost 5 bases and J lost 1, with 12 bases in between. The CDR3 runs to 14 residues. CDR1 SGHRS and CDR2 YFSETQ come from the germline V gene. The CDR3, as DNA: TGCGCCAGCAGGACGGGATGGGCGAACACTGAAGCTTTCTTT. Its protein is CASRTGWANTEAFF.

V usage is TRBV5-1 and J usage is TRBJ1-1, with 7 bases identical to TRBD1. The CDR3 loop spans 15 amino acids. The ends lost 4 bases at V and 4 bases at J; junction bases unmatched: 10. CDR1 and CDR2 from the germline V gene are SGHRS and YFSETQ. For the CDR3, the DNA is TGCGCCAGCAGCACCGCTGGGCAGGGGGGCACTGAAGCTTTCTTT. Translation: CASSTAGQGGTEAFF.

The CDR3 nucleotides are TGTGCCAGCAGTCCTAGGGGGTGGGATAATGAAAAACTGTTTTTT. It translates to CASSPRGWDNEKLFF. V and J are TRBV2 and TRBJ1-4; TRBD1 is a possible D gene (6 bases). CDR1 is SNHLY and CDR2 is FYNNEI in the germline V gene. The CDR3 consists of 15 residues. V was cut by 5 bases and J by 4 bases, with 14 bases left in between.

This chain joins TRBV7-9 and TRBJ1-2, with 7 bases fitting TRBD1. Germline loops: CDR1 SEHNR, CDR2 FQNEAQ (reference sequence). Trimming took 2 bases from V and 8 from J; bases not matched to a gene: 8. The CDR3 runs 14 residues. In DNA, the CDR3 is TGTGCCAGCAGCTTAACTCCGACAGGGAAGGGCTACACCTTC. Its protein is CASSLTPTGKGYTF.

The rearrangement joins TRBV9 to TRBJ2-7; 9 nucleotides line up with TRBD2. The CDR3 totals 16 residues. CDR1 is SGDLS and CDR2 is YYNGEE in the germline V gene. V trimming: 0 bases; J trimming: 2 bases; junction bases outside the gene matches: 6. CDR3 loop: CASSVGASGEPYEQYF. The CDR3 DNA follows: TGTGCCAGCAGCGTAGGGGCTAGCGGGGAACCCTACGAGCAGTACTTC.